This T cell receptor beta chain was profiled in a study of identifying expanded T cells in peripheral blood. Regarding the study as a whole: Technical replicates showed roughly 1.2 changed clones; about 2 weeks 15 to 20; four weeks 19. Roughly two-week clone count variance significantly increased as total template count grew.

Healthy donors had no documented immune events, such as infections, while sampled. This CDR3 is built from 16 residues. As for this clone: Antigen: not known.

Assay: immunoSEQ multiplex PCR; the TCRdb copy retains only in-frame clones and omits some. This sample yields tens of thousands of clones, of which approximately 88% are seen a single time; approximately 5% belongs to the top ten. The chain employs TRBV7-5 and TRBJ2-2; the D call in the table, TRBD1, was not verified against the DNA. TRBV7-5 is tagged as a pseudogene. Sequenced input: blood. This receptor was taken from a person aged 18-70 years in good health. CDR3 loop: CVRSRRTDANTGELFF. CDR3 in DNA: TGTGTCAGAAGTCGGCGGACAGACGCGAACACCGGGGAGCTGTTTTTT.